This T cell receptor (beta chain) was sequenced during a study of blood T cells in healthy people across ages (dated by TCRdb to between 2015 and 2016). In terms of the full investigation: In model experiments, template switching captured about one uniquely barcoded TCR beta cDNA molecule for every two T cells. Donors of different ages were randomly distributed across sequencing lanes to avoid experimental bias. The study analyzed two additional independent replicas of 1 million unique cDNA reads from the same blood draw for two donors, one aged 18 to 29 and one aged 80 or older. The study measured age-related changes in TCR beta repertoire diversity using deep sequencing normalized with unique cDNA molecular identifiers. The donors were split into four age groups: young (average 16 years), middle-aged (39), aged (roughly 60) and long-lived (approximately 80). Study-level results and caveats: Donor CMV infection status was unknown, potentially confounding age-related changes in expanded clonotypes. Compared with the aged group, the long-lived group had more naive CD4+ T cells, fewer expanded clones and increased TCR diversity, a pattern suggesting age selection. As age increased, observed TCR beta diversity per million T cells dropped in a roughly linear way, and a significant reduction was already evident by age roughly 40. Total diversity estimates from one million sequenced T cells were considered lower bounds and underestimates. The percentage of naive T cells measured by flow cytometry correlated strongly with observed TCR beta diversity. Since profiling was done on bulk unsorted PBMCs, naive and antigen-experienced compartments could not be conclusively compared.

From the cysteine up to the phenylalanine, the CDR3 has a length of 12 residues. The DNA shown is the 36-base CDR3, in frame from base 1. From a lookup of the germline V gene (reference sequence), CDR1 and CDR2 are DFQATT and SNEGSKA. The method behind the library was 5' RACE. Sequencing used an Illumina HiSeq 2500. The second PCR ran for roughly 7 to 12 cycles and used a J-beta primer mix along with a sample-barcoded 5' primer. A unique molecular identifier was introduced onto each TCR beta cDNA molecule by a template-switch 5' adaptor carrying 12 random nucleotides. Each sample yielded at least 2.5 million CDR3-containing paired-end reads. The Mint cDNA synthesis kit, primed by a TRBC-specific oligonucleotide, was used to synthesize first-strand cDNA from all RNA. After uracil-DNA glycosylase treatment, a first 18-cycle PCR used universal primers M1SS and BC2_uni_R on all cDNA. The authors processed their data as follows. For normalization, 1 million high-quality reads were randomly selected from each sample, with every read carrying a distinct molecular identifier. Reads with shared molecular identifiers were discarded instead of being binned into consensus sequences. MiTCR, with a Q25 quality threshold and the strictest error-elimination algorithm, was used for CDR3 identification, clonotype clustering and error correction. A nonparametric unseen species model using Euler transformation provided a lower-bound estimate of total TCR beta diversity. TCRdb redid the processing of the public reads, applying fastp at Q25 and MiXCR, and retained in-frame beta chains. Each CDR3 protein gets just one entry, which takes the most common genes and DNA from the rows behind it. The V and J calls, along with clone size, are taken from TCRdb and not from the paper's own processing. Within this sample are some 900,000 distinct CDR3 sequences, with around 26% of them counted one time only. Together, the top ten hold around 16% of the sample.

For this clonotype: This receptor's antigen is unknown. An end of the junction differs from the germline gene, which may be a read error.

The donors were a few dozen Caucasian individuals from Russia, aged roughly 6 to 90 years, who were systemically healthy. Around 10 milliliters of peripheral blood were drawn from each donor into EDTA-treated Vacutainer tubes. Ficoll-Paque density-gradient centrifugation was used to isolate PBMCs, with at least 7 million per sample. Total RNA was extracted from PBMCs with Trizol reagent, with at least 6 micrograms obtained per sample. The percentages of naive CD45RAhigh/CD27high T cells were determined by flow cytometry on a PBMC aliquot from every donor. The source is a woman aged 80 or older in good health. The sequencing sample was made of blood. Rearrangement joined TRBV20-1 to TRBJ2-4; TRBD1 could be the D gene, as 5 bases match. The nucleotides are TGCAGTGCTAGGCGTTGGGAAGGAACTGGGGCCTTC. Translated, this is CSARRWEGTGAF.